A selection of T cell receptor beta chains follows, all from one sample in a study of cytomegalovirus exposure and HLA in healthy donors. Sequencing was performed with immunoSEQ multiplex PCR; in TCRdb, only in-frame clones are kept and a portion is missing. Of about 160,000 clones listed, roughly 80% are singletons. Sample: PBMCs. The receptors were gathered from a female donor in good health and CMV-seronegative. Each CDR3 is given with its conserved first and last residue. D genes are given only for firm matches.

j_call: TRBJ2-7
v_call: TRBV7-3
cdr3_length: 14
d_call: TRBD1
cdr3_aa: CASSATGGPYEQYF

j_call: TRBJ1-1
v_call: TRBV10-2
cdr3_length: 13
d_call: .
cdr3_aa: CASSEWSLTEAFF

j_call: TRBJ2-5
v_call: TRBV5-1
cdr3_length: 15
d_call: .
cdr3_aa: CASSLSRQHLETQYF

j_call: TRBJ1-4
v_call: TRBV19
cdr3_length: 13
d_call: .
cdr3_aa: CASSVQGSEKLFF

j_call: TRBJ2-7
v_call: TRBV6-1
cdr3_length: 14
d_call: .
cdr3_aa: CASSVLLETYEQYF

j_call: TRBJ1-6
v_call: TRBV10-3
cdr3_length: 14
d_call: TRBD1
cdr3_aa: CAISEGTGNSPLHF

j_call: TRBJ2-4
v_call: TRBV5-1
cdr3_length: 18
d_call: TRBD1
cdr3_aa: CASSPGTGGSLAKNIQYF

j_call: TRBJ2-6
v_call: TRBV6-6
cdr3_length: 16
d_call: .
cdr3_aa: CASRDTGLSGANVLTF

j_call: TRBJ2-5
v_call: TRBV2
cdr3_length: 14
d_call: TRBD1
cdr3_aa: CASSVDRAGETQYF

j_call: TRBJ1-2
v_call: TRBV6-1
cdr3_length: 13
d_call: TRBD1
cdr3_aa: CASRDRGNYGYTF

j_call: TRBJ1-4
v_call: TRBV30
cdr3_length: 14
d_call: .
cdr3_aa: CAGEGGATNEKLFF

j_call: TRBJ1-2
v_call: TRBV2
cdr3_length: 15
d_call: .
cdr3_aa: CASAKGQGQNYGYTF

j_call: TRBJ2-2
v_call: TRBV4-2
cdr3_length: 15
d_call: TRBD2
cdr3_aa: CASSQEGLAGGELFF

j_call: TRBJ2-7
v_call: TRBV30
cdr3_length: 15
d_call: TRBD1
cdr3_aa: CAWSLDRGGIYEQYF

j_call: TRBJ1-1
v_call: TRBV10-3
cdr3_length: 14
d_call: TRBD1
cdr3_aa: CAISERQGRTEAFF

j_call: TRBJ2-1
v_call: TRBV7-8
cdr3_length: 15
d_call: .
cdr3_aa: CASSLGLGDYNEQFF

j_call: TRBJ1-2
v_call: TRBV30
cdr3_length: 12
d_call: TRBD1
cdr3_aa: CAWSIGTGVYTF

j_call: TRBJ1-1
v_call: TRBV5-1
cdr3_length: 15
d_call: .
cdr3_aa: CASSTGGGRNTEAFF

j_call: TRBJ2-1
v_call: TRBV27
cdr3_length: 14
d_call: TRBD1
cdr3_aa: CASSFGTAYNEQFF

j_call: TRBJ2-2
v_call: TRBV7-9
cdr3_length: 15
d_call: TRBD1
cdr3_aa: CASSLRQGEAGELFF

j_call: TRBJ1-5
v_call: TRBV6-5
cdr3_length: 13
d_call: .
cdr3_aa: CASSYDLEQPQHF

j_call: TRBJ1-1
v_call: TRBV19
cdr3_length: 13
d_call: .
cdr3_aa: CASSPVTDTEAFF

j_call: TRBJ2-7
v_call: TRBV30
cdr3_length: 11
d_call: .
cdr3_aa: CASRRSYEQYF

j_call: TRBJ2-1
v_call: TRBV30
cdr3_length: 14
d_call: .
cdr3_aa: CAWSANLATNEQFF

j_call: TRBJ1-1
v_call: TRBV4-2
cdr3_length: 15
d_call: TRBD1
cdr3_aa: CASSQVTGVRTEAFF

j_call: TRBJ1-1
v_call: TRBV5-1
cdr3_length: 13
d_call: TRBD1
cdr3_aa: CASRTGVNTEAFF

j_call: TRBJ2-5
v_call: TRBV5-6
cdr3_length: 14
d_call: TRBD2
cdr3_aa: CASSLTSGRETQYF

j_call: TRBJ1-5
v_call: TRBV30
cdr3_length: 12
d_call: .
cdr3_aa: CAWSVPGQPQHF

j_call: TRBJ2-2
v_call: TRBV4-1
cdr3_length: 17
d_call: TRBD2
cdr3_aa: CASSRYSGGQNTGELFF

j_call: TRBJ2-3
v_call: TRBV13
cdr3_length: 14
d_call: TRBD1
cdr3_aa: CASSSGTGTDTQYF

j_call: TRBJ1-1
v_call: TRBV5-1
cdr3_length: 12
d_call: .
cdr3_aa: CASSPPGLAAFF

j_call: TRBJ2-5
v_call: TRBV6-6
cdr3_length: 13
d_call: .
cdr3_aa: CASSYQEQETQYF

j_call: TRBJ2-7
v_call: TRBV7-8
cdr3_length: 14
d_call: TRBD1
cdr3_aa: CASSKDRASYEQYF

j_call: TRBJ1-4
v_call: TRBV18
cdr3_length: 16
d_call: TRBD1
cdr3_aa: CASSGDRGPLNEKLFF

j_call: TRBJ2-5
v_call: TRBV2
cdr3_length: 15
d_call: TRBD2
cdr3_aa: CASTKAGGPGETQYF

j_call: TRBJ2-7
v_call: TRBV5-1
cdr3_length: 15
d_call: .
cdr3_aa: CASSPVPLGVSEQYF

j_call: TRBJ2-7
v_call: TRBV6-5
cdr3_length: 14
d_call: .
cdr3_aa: CASMILRGPYEQYF

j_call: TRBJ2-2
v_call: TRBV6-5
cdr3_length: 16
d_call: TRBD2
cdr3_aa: CASSYSTSGSTGELFF

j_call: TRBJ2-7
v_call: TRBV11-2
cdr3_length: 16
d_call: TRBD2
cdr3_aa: CASSLVAGGRSYEQYF

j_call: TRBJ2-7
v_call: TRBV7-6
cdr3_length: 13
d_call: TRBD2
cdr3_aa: CASSPVAGVEQYF

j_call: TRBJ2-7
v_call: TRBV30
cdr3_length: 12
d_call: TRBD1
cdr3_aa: CAWSRQGNEQYF

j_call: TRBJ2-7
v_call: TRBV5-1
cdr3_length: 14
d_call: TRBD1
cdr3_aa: CASTVGTGAYEQYF

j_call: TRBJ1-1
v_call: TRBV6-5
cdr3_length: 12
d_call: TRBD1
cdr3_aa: CASSLDRAKAFF

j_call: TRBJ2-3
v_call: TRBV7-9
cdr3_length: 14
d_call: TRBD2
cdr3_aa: CATGTSGNTDTQYF

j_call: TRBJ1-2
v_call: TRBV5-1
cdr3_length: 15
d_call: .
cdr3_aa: CASTTSEAGANGYTF

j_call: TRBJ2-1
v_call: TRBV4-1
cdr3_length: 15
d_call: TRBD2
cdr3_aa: CASRPLAGPYNEQFF

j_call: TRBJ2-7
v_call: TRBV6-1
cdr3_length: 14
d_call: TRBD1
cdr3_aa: CASSEGTGLGEQYF

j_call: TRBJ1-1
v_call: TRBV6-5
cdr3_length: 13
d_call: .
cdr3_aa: CASRPTGNTEAFF

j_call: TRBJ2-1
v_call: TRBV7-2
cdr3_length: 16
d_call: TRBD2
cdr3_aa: CASSSKRASGYNEQFF

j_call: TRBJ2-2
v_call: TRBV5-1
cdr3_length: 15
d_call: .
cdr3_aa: CASSFDRSGTGELFF